This TCR beta chain was identified in a study of T cell repertoires in cytomegalovirus infection. Study as a whole: Signatures in public TCR beta sequences pointed to both CMV infection and matching HLA type. Study-level findings and limits: Totalled public TCR beta family frequency picked out people who carried CMV plus the relevant HLA. In two of eight donors, the top clonotype was HLA-C-restricted CMV-specific.

This CDR3 spans 16 amino acids. Germline assignment: CDR1 SQVTM and CDR2 ANQGSEA. V was clipped by 4 bases and J by 0 bases; unmatched bases: 9. Comment on this clonotype: The antigen is undetermined.

MiXCR, run by TCRdb on the reads, gives a single entry per CDR3 protein. In the table there are hundreds of thousands of distinct CDR3 sequences, around 32% of which are singletons. Material: PBMCs. The source is a human donor in good health (CMV status not recorded). Some clones in this sample may be carry-over from other donors' samples. The chain recombines TRBV29-1 with TRBJ1-1; 9 bases agree with TRBD1. The CDR3 sequence: CSVVLVGTGMNTEAFF. CDR3 sequence (DNA): TGCAGCGTTGTGTTGGTCGGGACAGGGATGAACACTGAAGCTTTCTTT.